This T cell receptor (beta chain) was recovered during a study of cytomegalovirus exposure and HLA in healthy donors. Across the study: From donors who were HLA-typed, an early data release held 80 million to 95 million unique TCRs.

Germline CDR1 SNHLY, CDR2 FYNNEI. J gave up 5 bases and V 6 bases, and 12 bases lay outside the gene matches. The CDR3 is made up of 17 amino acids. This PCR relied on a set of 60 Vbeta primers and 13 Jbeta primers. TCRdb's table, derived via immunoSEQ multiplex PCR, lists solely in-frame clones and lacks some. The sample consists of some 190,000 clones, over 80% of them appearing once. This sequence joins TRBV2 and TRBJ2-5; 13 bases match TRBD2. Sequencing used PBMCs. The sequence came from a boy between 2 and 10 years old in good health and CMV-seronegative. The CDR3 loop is CASRPPAMGLAGETQYF. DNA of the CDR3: TGTGCCAGCAGACCCCCCGCCATGGGACTAGCGGGGGAGACCCAGTACTTC.